This TCR beta chain was profiled in a study of T cells after yellow fever vaccination. MiXCR, run by TCRdb on the 5' RACE reads, gives a single entry per CDR3 protein. The profile covers 65,000 to 70,000 distinct CDR3 sequences, with approximately 5.9% appearing a single time and about 2% taken by the ten largest. Whole-study findings and limits: Researchers noted that a small share of clonotypes showed up in both CD4 and CD8 compartments.

This clonotype has at least ten counts. Its antigen is unidentified. The length of the CDR3 is 13 residues. Germline assignment: CDR1 SQVTM and CDR2 ANQGSEA. Trimming left V 1 base short and J 2 bases short, with 5 bases between. V is TRBV29-1 and J is TRBJ2-2; D call uncertain. The input for sequencing was CD4+ T cells sorted from PBMCs, taken roughly 15 days after the first yellow fever vaccination. The TCR originated in a man between 18 and 29 years old who received the YFV17D yellow fever vaccine. DNA of the CDR3: TGCAGCGTTGAAGGGCCTAACACCGGGGAGCTGTTTTTT. This gives the protein CSVEGPNTGELFF.